Given below is one T cell receptor (beta chain) in context. These data are taken from a study of cytomegalovirus exposure and HLA in healthy donors. Sequencing was performed with immunoSEQ multiplex PCR; in TCRdb, only in-frame clones are kept and a portion is missing. The sample lists about 70,000 clones, around 95% occurring once. The sequenced sample consisted of PBMCs. The receptor was isolated from a woman between 18 and 29 years old in good health and CMV-seropositive.

The CDR3 is CASSRNRGQGGYTF. CDR3 DNA sequence: TGTGCCAGTAGTAGGAACAGGGGGCAAGGTGGCTACACCTTC. The J gene is TRBJ1-2, the V gene TRBV19; 9 bases are shared with TRBD1. The CDR3 is 14 residues long. The junction had 7 bases not matched to a gene; V was cut back by 4 bases and J by 7 bases. CDR1 LNHDA and CDR2 SQIVND come from the germline V gene (reference sequence).